This is a list of T cell receptor beta chains from one sample in a study of patients and donors after allogeneic stem cell transplantation. TCRdb independently ran MiXCR on the RT-PCR reads; one entry per CDR3 protein. The table has approximately 170,000 distinct CDR3 sequences, approximately 22% seen once. The source material was blood, either unsorted or a sorted T cell fraction (not recorded which). The receptor source for this set is a human donor who was either an allogeneic HSCT recipient or a stem cell or donor lymphocyte infusion donor (not recorded which). It is not recorded whose cells these are; they may come from a transplant donor. The CDR3 runs from the conserved cysteine through the conserved F or W. Fields, in order: CDR3 DNA, CDR3 protein, clone size, J gene, V gene, D gene. D genes are given only for firm matches. Size values are once, few and many counts, or a class for expanded clones, and some rows have none.

DNA: TGTGCCAGCAGCTTGAGGGGAACTGGAAACACCATATATTTT; CDR3: CASSLRGTGNTIYF; size: few; J: TRBJ1-3; V: TRBV7-9; D: .
DNA: TGTGCCAGCAGTTACCCGGCGGGCGTGGGAAATGAGCAGTTCTTC; CDR3: CASSYPAGVGNEQFF; size: .; J: TRBJ2-1; V: TRBV6-5; D: .
DNA: TGCGCCAGCAGCCTCTTCTCGGACACCGGGGAGCTGTTTTTT; CDR3: CASSLFSDTGELFF; size: few; J: TRBJ2-2; V: TRBV5-1; D: .
DNA: TGTGCCAGCAGTGAGCAGGGAATCGGGGAGCTGTTTTTT; CDR3: CASSEQGIGELFF; size: few; J: TRBJ2-2; V: TRBV28; D: .
DNA: TGTGCCAGCAGCACCGGACTCATTTCGGGTATCTCCGAGCAGTACTTC; CDR3: CASSTGLISGISEQYF; size: .; J: TRBJ2-7; V: TRBV21-1; D: .
DNA: TGTGCCAGCAGCGTGGGGTTTACCTACGAGCAGTACTTC; CDR3: CASSVGFTYEQYF; size: .; J: TRBJ2-7; V: TRBV9; D: .
DNA: TGTGCCATCAGTGATAAAAACAGGATGGCCCATGGCTACACCTTC; CDR3: CAISDKNRMAHGYTF; size: few; J: TRBJ1-2; V: TRBV10-3; D: .
DNA: TGCGCCAGCAGCTACGGGACAGGGGGAGATACGCAGTATTTT; CDR3: CASSYGTGGDTQYF; size: .; J: TRBJ2-3; V: TRBV5-1; D: TRBD1
DNA: TGTGCCAGCTCACCAGCGGGGGATACGCAGTATTTT; CDR3: CASSPAGDTQYF; size: few; J: TRBJ2-3; V: TRBV18; D: .
DNA: TGTGCCAGCAGCCAAGATGCGACAGATACGCAGTATTTT; CDR3: CASSQDATDTQYF; size: few; J: TRBJ2-3; V: TRBV3-1; D: .
DNA: TGCGCCAGCAAAACGACAGGCGGCTACGAGCAGTACTTC; CDR3: CASKTTGGYEQYF; size: .; J: TRBJ2-7; V: TRBV5-1; D: .
DNA: TGTGCCAGCAGTTTTACTAGCGGGAGGGTGATGTACAATGAGCAGTTCTTC; CDR3: CASSFTSGRVMYNEQFF; size: few; J: TRBJ2-1; V: TRBV12-3/TRBV12-4; D: TRBD2
DNA: TGTGCCAGCAGCTTACGAGTGAACACCGGGGAGCTGTTTTTT; CDR3: CASSLRVNTGELFF; size: .; J: TRBJ2-2; V: TRBV7-9; D: .
DNA: TGCGCCAGCAGCTTGGACAGGACCGGGGAGCTGTTTTTT; CDR3: CASSLDRTGELFF; size: .; J: TRBJ2-2; V: TRBV5-1; D: .
DNA: TGCGCCAGCAGCTTCAACCCGACAGGTACACAGTTCTTC; CDR3: CASSFNPTGTQFF; size: .; J: TRBJ2-1; V: TRBV5-1; D: .
DNA: TGTGCCAGCAGCCCCGGAGGCAGGGCCTACGAGCAGTACTTC; CDR3: CASSPGGRAYEQYF; size: .; J: TRBJ2-7; V: TRBV9; D: .
DNA: TGTGCCAGCAGTTACTCGAGACTCTCTGGAAACACCATATATTTT; CDR3: CASSYSRLSGNTIYF; size: .; J: TRBJ1-3; V: TRBV6-5; D: .
DNA: TGCGCCAGCAGCCATAAACAGGGTACCTCTGGAAACACCATATATTTT; CDR3: CASSHKQGTSGNTIYF; size: .; J: TRBJ1-3; V: TRBV5-1; D: .
DNA: TGTGCCAGCAGTGGACAGAGCGGGGCAGATACGCAGTATTTT; CDR3: CASSGQSGADTQYF; size: .; J: TRBJ2-3; V: TRBV6-1; D: TRBD2
DNA: TGTGCCAGCAGCTGGGATCGGTCCTACAATGAGCAGTTCTTC; CDR3: CASSWDRSYNEQFF; size: .; J: TRBJ2-1; V: TRBV6-6; D: .
DNA: TGTGCCAGCAGCTTTAGCGTATGGGAGACCCAGTACTTC; CDR3: CASSFSVWETQYF; size: .; J: TRBJ2-5; V: TRBV5-8; D: .
DNA: TGTGCCAGCAGCCAAGGGTGGGTAGGGGCTGAAGCTTTCTTT; CDR3: CASSQGWVGAEAFF; size: many; J: TRBJ1-1; V: TRBV14; D: .
DNA: TGCGCCAGCAGCGGGAAGGAGATCGAAAAATATAGCAATCAGCCCCAGCATTTT; CDR3: CASSGKEIEKYSNQPQHF; size: many; J: TRBJ1-5; V: TRBV5-1; D: .
DNA: TGTGCCAGCAGCCCAGCCCCACAGGGCCTCTCCTCTGAAGCTTTCTTT; CDR3: CASSPAPQGLSSEAFF; size: .; J: TRBJ1-1; V: TRBV12-3/TRBV12-4; D: .
DNA: TGTGCCAGCAGCCAACCGACAGCTTCGAACACCGGGGAGCTGTTTTTT; CDR3: CASSQPTASNTGELFF; size: .; J: TRBJ2-2; V: TRBV14; D: .
DNA: TGTGCCACCAGCAGGTTAGCGGGGGTAAACAATGAGCAGTTCTTC; CDR3: CATSRLAGVNNEQFF; size: .; J: TRBJ2-1; V: TRBV15; D: TRBD2
DNA: TGTGCCAGCAGCCACCTAAGAAGAGGGCGCCGGGGACAGCCCCAGCATTTT; CDR3: CASSHLRRGRRGQPQHF; size: .; J: TRBJ1-5; V: TRBV27; D: .
DNA: TGCGCCAGCAGCCAAGACCGTCCGGGACAGGTCTCCTACGAGCAGTACTTC; CDR3: CASSQDRPGQVSYEQYF; size: .; J: TRBJ2-7; V: TRBV4-1; D: TRBD1
DNA: TGTGCCAGCAGCTTCAGGCCTAGCGGGAGATACGAGCAGTACTTC; CDR3: CASSFRPSGRYEQYF; size: .; J: TRBJ2-7; V: TRBV5-6; D: TRBD2
DNA: TGCGCCAGCAGCTTGGCCGGCAAGGGAGCTAATGAAAAACTGTTTTTT; CDR3: CASSLAGKGANEKLFF; size: few; J: TRBJ1-4; V: TRBV5-1; D: .
DNA: TGTGCCAGCAGTTTCGGGGGGTATCAGCCCCAGCATTTT; CDR3: CASSFGGYQPQHF; size: few; J: TRBJ1-5; V: TRBV12-3/TRBV12-4; D: .
DNA: TGCGCCAGCAGCTCATCAAGTTTGGCCGGGGAGCTGTTTTTT; CDR3: CASSSSSLAGELFF; size: many; J: TRBJ2-2; V: TRBV5-1; D: .
DNA: TGTGCCAGCAGTTACCTTTTCAAGGGTGAAGCTTTCTTT; CDR3: CASSYLFKGEAFF; size: few; J: TRBJ1-1; V: TRBV6-2/TRBV6-3; D: .
DNA: TGTGCCAGCAGCTTGTGGGGTGGGGGCCCAGATACGCAGTATTTT; CDR3: CASSLWGGGPDTQYF; size: few; J: TRBJ2-3; V: TRBV5-4; D: .
DNA: TGTGCCAGCAGTTTAGAACTAGCGGGAACAGGGGGCGCGCAGTATTTT; CDR3: CASSLELAGTGGAQYF; size: .; J: TRBJ2-3; V: TRBV12-3/TRBV12-4; D: .
DNA: TGTGCCAGCAGGAATGAGCAGTTCTTC; CDR3: CASRNEQFF; size: .; J: TRBJ2-1; V: TRBV2; D: .
DNA: TGTGCCATCGGCGGAGAGGACTATGGCTACACCTTC; CDR3: CAIGGEDYGYTF; size: few; J: TRBJ1-2; V: TRBV10-3; D: .
DNA: TGTGCCAGCAGCGGAATGGGAGACCCTGAAGCTTTCTTT; CDR3: CASSGMGDPEAFF; size: .; J: TRBJ1-1; V: TRBV2; D: .
DNA: TGCGCCAGCAGCTTCGGACCGGTCTTGGGCTATAATTCACCCCTCCACTTT; CDR3: CASSFGPVLGYNSPLHF; size: many; J: TRBJ1-6; V: TRBV5-1; D: .
DNA: TGCGCCAGCAGTGATTGGGTAGGGGCGCACGAGGGCTACACCTTC; CDR3: CASSDWVGAHEGYTF; size: .; J: TRBJ1-2; V: TRBV10-2; D: .
DNA: TGTGCCAGCAGCCTCCTTTTAGGTCCCATACCTGGAAACACCATATATTTT; CDR3: CASSLLLGPIPGNTIYF; size: .; J: TRBJ1-3; V: TRBV7-9; D: .
DNA: TGTGCCAGCAGTTTAGAGGTCTTCTCTGGAAACACCATATATTTT; CDR3: CASSLEVFSGNTIYF; size: few; J: TRBJ1-3; V: TRBV28; D: .
DNA: TGCGCCAGCAGCTTGCAAGAGTCCACCTACAATGAGCAGTTCTTC; CDR3: CASSLQESTYNEQFF; size: .; J: TRBJ2-1; V: TRBV5-1; D: .
DNA: TGTGCCAGCAGCTTAGGGGGACTGAGCAATCAGCCCCAGCATTTT; CDR3: CASSLGGLSNQPQHF; size: few; J: TRBJ1-5; V: TRBV7-8; D: .
DNA: TGTGCCAGCAGCTTGGCGGGGGGCCCATCCTACGAGCAGTACTTC; CDR3: CASSLAGGPSYEQYF; size: .; J: TRBJ2-7; V: TRBV5-4; D: .
DNA: TGTGCCAGCAGCCTAGGGCGGGGGCTAGCGAGCACAGATACGCAGTATTTT; CDR3: CASSLGRGLASTDTQYF; size: .; J: TRBJ2-3; V: TRBV6-6; D: .
DNA: TGCGCCAGCAGCTTGAGGATGTTGGACAGGACTCTCCTGATAGCCAAAAACATTCAGTACTTC; CDR3: CASSLRMLDRTLLIAKNIQYF; size: .; J: TRBJ2-4; V: TRBV5-1; D: TRBD1
DNA: TGTGCCAGCAGCTTAGCGCGAAGGGTTAACACTGAAGCTTTCTTT; CDR3: CASSLARRVNTEAFF; size: few; J: TRBJ1-1; V: TRBV7-2; D: .
DNA: TGTGCCAGCAGCTTAGTTCCATGGGGGGAAAACATTCAGTACTTC; CDR3: CASSLVPWGENIQYF; size: few; J: TRBJ2-4; V: TRBV12-3/TRBV12-4; D: .
DNA: TGTGCCAGCAGCTTAGACTGGACAGGGAGTTATGGCTACACCTTC; CDR3: CASSLDWTGSYGYTF; size: .; J: TRBJ1-2; V: TRBV7-2; D: TRBD1
DNA: TGCAGTGCTGGGGGGCCTGGGGCCAACGTCCTGACTTTC; CDR3: CSAGGPGANVLTF; size: .; J: TRBJ2-6; V: TRBV20-1; D: .